This paragraph reports one TCR beta chain. The sample originates from a study of blood T cell repertoires in COVID-19. Study background: From T cells, B-cell-depleted T cells, or PBMCs came the material, which was cDNA or gDNA.

From germline, CDR1 is SGHDN and CDR2 FVKESK. V was clipped by 2 bases and J by 4 bases, with 10 bases between them. The CDR3 covers 14 residues. Generated by immunoSEQ multiplex PCR, the TCRdb table keeps only in-frame clones and is missing some. The sample records approximately 250,000 clones, approximately 90% being singletons. The V call is TRBV14, the J call TRBJ2-3, with no clear D. The sequenced sample was PBMCs or T cells enriched from blood (not recorded which). The receptor was derived from a woman under 40 with acute COVID-19. CDR3: CASSQSLPADTQYF. As DNA, the CDR3 is TGTGCCAGCAGCCAATCGCTGCCGGCAGATACGCAGTATTTT.